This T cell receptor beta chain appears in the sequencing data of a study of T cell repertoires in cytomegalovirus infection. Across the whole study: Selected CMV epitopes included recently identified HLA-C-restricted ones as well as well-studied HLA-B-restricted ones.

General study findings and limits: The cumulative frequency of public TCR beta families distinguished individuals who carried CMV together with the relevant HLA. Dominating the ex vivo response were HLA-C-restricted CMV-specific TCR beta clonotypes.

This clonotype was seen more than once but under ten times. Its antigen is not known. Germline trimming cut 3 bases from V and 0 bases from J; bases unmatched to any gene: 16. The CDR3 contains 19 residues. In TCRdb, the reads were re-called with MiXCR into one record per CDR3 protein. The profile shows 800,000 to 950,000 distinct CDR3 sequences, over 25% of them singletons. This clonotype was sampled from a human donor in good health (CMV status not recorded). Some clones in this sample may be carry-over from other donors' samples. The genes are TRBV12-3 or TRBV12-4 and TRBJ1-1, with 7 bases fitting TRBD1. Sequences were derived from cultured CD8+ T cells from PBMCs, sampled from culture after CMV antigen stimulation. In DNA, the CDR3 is TGTGCCAGCAGTTTTTCGAGACAGGGTATTTCAGATCTGAACACTGAAGCTTTCTTT. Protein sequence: CASSFSRQGISDLNTEAFF.